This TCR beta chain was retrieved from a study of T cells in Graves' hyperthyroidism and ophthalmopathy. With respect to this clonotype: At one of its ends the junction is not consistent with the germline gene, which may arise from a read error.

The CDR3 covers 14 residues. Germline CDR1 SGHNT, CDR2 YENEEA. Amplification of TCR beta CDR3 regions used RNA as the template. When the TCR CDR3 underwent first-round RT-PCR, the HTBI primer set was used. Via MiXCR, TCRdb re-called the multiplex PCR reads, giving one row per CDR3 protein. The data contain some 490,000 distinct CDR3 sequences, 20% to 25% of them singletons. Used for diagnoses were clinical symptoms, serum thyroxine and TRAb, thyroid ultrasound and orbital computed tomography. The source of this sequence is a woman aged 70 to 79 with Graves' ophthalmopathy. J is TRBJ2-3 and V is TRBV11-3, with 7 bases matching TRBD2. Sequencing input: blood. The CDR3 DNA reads TGCGCCAGCAGCTTTGGCGGGAGCTCCGATACGCAGTATTTT. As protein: CASSFGGSSDTQYF.